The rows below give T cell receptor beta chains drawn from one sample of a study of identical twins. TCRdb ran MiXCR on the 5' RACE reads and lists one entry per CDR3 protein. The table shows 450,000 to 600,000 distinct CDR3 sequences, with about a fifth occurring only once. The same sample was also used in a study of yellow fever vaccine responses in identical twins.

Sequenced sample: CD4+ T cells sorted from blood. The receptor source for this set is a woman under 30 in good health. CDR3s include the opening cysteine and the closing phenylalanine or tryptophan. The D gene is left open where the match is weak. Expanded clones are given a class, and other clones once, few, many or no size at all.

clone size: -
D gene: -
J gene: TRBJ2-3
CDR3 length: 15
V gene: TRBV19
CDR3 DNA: TGTGCCAGTAGTCCCGGGACAAGGCGCACAGATACGCAGTATTTT
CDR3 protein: CASSPGTRRTDTQYF

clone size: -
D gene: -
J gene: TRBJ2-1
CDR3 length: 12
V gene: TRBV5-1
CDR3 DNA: TGCGCCAGCAGCTTACAAGCAGGTGAGCAGTTCTTC
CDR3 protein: CASSLQAGEQFF

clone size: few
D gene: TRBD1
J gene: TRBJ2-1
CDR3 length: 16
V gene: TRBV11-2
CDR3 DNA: TGTGCCAGCAGACCACGACAGGGGGGGGCGAATGATGAGCAGTTCTTC
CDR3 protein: CASRPRQGGANDEQFF

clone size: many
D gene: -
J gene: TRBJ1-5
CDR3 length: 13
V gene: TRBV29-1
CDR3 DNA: TGCAGCGTCCAGGTTGATAGCAATCAGCCCCAGCATTTT
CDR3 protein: CSVQVDSNQPQHF

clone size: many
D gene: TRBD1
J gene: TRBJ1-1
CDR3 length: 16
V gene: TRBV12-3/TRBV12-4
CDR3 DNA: TGTGCCAGCTCTTTAAGGGCAATCGGGACAGGGTCTGAAGCTTTCTTT
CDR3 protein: CASSLRAIGTGSEAFF

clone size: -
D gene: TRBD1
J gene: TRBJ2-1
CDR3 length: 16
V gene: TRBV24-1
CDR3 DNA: TGTGCCACCAGTGGCCGACAGGGCGGCTCCTACAATGAGCAGTTCTTC
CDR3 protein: CATSGRQGGSYNEQFF

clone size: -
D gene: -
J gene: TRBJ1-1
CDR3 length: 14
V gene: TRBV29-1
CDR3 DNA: TGCAGCGTTGAATCCCCCAATTTCTACACTGAAGCTTTCTTT
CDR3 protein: CSVESPNFYTEAFF

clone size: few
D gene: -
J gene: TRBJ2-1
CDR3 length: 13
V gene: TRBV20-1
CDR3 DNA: TGCAGTGTCTTCAGGGGTGGGGTCAATGAGCAGTTCTTC
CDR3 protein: CSVFRGGVNEQFF

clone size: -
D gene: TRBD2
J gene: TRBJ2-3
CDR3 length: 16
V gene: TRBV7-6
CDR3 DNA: TGTGCCAGCAGCCCCCCCCTTAGCGGGGGCACAGATACGCAGTATTTT
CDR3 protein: CASSPPLSGGTDTQYF

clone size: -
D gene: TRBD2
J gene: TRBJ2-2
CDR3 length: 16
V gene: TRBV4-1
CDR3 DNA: TGCGCCAGCAGCCAAGTAGCAGCGGGAGTCGTCGGGGAGCTGTTTTTT
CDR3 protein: CASSQVAAGVVGELFF

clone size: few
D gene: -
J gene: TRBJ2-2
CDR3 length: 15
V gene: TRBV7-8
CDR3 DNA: TGTGCCAGCAGCCCTAGTCCCGACAGCACCGGGGAGCTGTTTTTT
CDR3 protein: CASSPSPDSTGELFF

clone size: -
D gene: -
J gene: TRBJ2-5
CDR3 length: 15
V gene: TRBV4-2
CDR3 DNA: TGTGCCAGCAGCCAGGATAGACAGAAACAAGAGACCCAGTACTTC
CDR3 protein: CASSQDRQKQETQYF

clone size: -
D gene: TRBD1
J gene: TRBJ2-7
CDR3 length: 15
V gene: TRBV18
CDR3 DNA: TGTGCCAGCTCACCCGGGACAGTTCCCTCCTACGAGCAGTACTTC
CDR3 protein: CASSPGTVPSYEQYF

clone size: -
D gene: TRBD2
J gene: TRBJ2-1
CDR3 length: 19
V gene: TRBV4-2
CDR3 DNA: TGTGCCAGCAGCCAGGATCACGGGACTAGAGGGCCCTTTTACAATGAGCAGTTCTTC
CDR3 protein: CASSQDHGTRGPFYNEQFF

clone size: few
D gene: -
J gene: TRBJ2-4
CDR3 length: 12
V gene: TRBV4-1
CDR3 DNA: TGCGCCAGCAGCCAAGAGTCCGGACAGCAGTACTTC
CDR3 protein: CASSQESGQQYF

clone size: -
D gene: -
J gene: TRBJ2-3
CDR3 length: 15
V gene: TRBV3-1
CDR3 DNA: TGTGCCAGCAGCCAAGGGTTCTCAGAGACAGATACGCAGTATTTT
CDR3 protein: CASSQGFSETDTQYF

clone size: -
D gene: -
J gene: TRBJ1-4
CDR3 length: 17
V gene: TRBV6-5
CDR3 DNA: TGTGCCAGCAGTTACGGGGTCGCCGGGCCCTTTAATGAAAAACTGTTTTTT
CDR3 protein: CASSYGVAGPFNEKLFF

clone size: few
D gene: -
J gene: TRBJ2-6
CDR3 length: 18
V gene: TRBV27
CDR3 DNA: TGTGCCAGCAGACCAATCCGGGACCCAAGGTCTGGGGCCAACGTCCTGACTTTC
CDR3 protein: CASRPIRDPRSGANVLTF

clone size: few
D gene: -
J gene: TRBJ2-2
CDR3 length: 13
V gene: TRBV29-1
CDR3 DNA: TGCAGCGTTAGGGCTGGGAACACCGGGGAGCTGTTTTTT
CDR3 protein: CSVRAGNTGELFF

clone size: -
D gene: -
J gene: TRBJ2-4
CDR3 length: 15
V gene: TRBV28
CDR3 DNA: TGTGCCAGCAGTTTAACCCAGAAATTCAAAAACATTCAGTACTTC
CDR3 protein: CASSLTQKFKNIQYF

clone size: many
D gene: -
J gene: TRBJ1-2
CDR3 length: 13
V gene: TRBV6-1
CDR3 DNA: TGTGCCAGCAGTCCCCGGGCTAACTATGGCTACACCTTC
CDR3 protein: CASSPRANYGYTF

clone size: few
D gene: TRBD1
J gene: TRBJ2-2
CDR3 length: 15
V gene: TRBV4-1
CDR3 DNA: TGCGCCAGCAGCCAAGGACAGGGGCTAGCCGGGGAGCTGTTTTTT
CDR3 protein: CASSQGQGLAGELFF

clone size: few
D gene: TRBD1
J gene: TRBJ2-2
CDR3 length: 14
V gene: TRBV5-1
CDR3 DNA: TGCGCCAGCAGCGACGGACAGGGCACCGGGGAGCTGTTTTTT
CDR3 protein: CASSDGQGTGELFF

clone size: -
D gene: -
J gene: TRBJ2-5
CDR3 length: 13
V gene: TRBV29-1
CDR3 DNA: TGCAGCGCCCGGACGGCGTACCAAGAGACCCAGTACTTC
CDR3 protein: CSARTAYQETQYF

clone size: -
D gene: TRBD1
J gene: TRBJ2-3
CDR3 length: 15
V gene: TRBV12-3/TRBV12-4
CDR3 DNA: TGTGCCAGCAGTTTGGGACAGGGAGGGTCAGATACGCAGTATTTT
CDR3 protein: CASSLGQGGSDTQYF

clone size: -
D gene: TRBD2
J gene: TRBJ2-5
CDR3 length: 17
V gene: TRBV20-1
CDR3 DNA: TGCAGTGCTAGAGTGGCTAGCGGGGGGTCCACGGGGGAGACCCAGTACTTC
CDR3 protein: CSARVASGGSTGETQYF

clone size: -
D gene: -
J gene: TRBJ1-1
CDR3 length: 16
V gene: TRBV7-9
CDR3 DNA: TGTGCCAGCAGCTTATTGGGGGGCGCAGGGAACACTGAAGCTTTCTTT
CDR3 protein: CASSLLGGAGNTEAFF

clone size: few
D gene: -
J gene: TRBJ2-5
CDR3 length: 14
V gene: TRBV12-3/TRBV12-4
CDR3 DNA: TGTGCCAGCAGAATACAGGGATGGTCCGAGACCCAGTACTTC
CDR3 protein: CASRIQGWSETQYF

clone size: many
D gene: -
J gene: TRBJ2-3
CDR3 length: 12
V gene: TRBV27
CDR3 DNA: TGTGCCAGCAGCTCCGTCACAGATACGCAGTATTTT
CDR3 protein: CASSSVTDTQYF

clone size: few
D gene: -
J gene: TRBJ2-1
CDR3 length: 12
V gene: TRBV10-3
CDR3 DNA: TGTGCCATCAGGGAGGACTACAATGAGCAGTTCTTC
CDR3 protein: CAIREDYNEQFF